This T cell receptor (beta chain) was sequenced for a study of cytomegalovirus exposure and HLA in healthy donors. 13 Jbeta primers and 60 Vbeta primers were used for the PCR. Measured with immunoSEQ multiplex PCR; TCRdb has only the in-frame clones, and not every one. The sample has around 110,000 clones; 9% to 10% are singletons. The germline gives CDR1 MNHEY, CDR2 SVGAGI. Trimming took off 6 bases at V and 5 bases at J, with 19 bases between the two ends. The CDR3 runs 15 residues. This clone was seen only a few times. The gene calls are TRBV6-5 and TRBJ1-1, with a tentative D call TRBD1 (6 bases). This receptor was identified in a man aged 25-40 years in good health and CMV-seronegative. Sequencing input: PBMCs. CDR3 sequence reads: CASRPQQGSQTEAFF. CDR3 nucleotide sequence: TGTGCCAGCAGACCGCAACAGGGCAGCCAAACTGAAGCTTTCTTT.